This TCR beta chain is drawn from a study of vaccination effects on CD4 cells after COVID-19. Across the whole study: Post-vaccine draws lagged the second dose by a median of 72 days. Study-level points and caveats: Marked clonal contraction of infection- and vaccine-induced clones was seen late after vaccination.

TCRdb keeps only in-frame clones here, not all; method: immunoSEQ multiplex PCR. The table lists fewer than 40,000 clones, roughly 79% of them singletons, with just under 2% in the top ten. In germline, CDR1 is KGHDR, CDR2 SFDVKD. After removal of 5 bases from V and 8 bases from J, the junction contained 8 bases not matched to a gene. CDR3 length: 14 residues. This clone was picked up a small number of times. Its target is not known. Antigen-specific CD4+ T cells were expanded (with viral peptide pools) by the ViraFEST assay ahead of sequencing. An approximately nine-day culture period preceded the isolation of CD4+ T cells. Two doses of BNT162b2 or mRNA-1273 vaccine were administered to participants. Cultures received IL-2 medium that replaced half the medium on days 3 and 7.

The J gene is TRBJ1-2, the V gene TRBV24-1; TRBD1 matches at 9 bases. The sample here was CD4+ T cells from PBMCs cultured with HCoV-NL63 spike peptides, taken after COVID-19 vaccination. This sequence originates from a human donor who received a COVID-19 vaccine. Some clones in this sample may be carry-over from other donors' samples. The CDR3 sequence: CATSGDRAENGYTF. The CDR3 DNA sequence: TGTGCCACCAGTGGGGACAGGGCGGAGAACGGCTACACCTTC.